This entry lists 27 T cell receptor beta chains sequenced from one sample in a study of response to subunit inactivated influenza vaccine. TCRdb reprocessed the RT-PCR reads with MiXCR, giving one entry per CDR3 protein. This table has a few hundred thousand distinct CDR3 sequences, approximately 9.9% appearing once. Specimen: PBMCs from blood, collected about 40 days after vaccination. The receptors shown here come from a man over 45 who received an inactivated influenza vaccine.

This clonotype was seen only a few times. The rearrangement uses TRBV9 and TRBJ2-1; D call uncertain. The V end lost 3 bases, the J end lost 6 bases, and 16 bases lay between the germline ends. Germline CDR1 reads SGDLS; CDR2 reads YYNGEE. CDR3 length equals 15 residues. The CDR3 spells CASSGQTTPGNEQFF. CDR3 in DNA: TGTGCCAGCAGCGGCCAAACTACGCCTGGCAATGAGCAGTTCTTC.

This chain joins TRBV10-3 and TRBJ2-2; D is possibly TRBD1 (6 bases). Germline V gene lookup returns CDR1 ENHRY and CDR2 SYGVKD. This CDR3 has 13 amino acids. V was cut by 11 bases and J by 4 bases, with 14 bases left in between. CDR3 DNA sequence: TGTGCCCTCCGCGACAGGAGCACCGGGGAGCTGTTTTTT. It encodes CALRDRSTGELFF.

In this sample, this clonotype turned up a few times. The chain recombines TRBV3-1 with TRBJ2-7, with D hard to call. Germline V CDR1 and CDR2: LGHDT, YNNKEL (reference sequence). V was trimmed by 0 bases and J by 6 bases, leaving 12 bases between them. The length of the CDR3 is 14 residues. In DNA, the CDR3 is TGTGCCAGCAGCCAAGAGGGCCTCCACCTCGAGCAGTACTTC. As protein: CASSQEGLHLEQYF.

The chain is built from TRBV11-1 and TRBJ2-6; D is perhaps TRBD1 or TRBD2 (5 bases each). The CDR3 contains 19 residues. The germline gives CDR1 SGHAT, CDR2 FQDESV (reference sequence). V dropped 3 bases and J dropped 4 bases, with 22 bases sitting between them. CDR3 DNA sequence: TGTGCCAGCAGCTTTGGGACCGGGACGGTCCTCTCCGGGGCCAACGTCCTGACTTTC. Translating it yields CASSFGTGTVLSGANVLTF.

This clonotype was observed many times. The genes are TRBV10-3 and TRBJ2-5, with 8 bases lining up with TRBD1. The CDR3 is 13 residues long. Germline loops: CDR1 ENHRY, CDR2 SYGVKD. The junction had 4 bases not matched to a gene; V was cut back by 6 bases and J by 4 bases. For the CDR3, the DNA is TGTGCCATCAGATCGGACAGGGTAGAGACCCAGTACTTC. It is translated as CAIRSDRVETQYF.

The J gene is TRBJ2-6, the V gene TRBV7-6; D tentatively reads TRBD1 or TRBD2 (5 bases each). The CDR3 is 17 residues long. V lost 5 bases, J lost 0 bases, and 14 bases lay in between. CDR1 is SGHVS, CDR2 FNYEAQ, per germline. The CDR3 DNA follows: TGTGCCAGCAGCCCCCGGGACGGATTCTCTGGGGCCAACGTCCTGACTTTC. It yields the protein CASSPRDGFSGANVLTF.

J is TRBJ1-4 and V is TRBV6-1; tentatively, D is TRBD1 (6 bases). Germline CDR1 and CDR2: MNHNS and SASEGT. The CDR3 has 14 amino acids. V was clipped by 2 bases and J by 8 bases, with 12 bases between them. CDR3 coding DNA: TGTGCCAGCAGTGAATCTCAGGGGCGAGAAAAACTGTTTTTT. Protein sequence: CASSESQGREKLFF.

V and J are TRBV7-9 and TRBJ2-1, with 8 bases aligning to TRBD2. The CDR3 has 14 residues. Germline assignment: CDR1 SEHNR and CDR2 FQNEAQ (reference sequence). V dropped 3 bases and J dropped 10; count of bases not matched to a gene: 8. The CDR3 DNA reads TGTGCCAGCAGCTTGACGGGAGGGTCTCGCGAGCAGTTCTTC. Translating it yields CASSLTGGSREQFF.

In this sample, this clonotype turned up many times. The chain recombines TRBV28 with TRBJ1-2; no definite D call. V lost 4 bases, J lost 1 base, and 7 bases lay in between. The germline gives CDR1 MDHEN, CDR2 SYDVKM. CDR3 length: 13 residues. Here the CDR3 reads CASSSSINYGYTF. CDR3 in DNA: TGTGCCAGCAGTTCCTCGATTAACTATGGCTACACCTTC.

V and J are TRBV14 and TRBJ2-3; 10 nucleotides agree with TRBD2. The CDR3 has 13 residues. J gave up 14 bases and V 1 base, and 6 bases lay outside the gene matches. Germline V gene sequence: CDR1 SGHDN, CDR2 FVKESK. CDR3 loop: CASSQGASGRLYF. CDR3 bases: TGTGCCAGCAGCCAAGGCGCTAGCGGGAGATTGTATTTT.

This clonotype was found a few times. J is TRBJ1-3 and V is TRBV20-1; no clear D gene. This CDR3 has 14 residues. Germline CDR1 DFQATT, CDR2 SNEGSKA (reference sequence). V was shortened by 6 bases and J by 4 bases, with 16 bases between the two germline ends. The CDR3 coding sequence is TGCAGTGCCGAGAAAGGAGGGAAAGGAAACACCATATATTTT. Its translation is CSAEKGGKGNTIYF.

This clonotype was counted a few times. This chain uses TRBV29-1 with TRBJ2-3; maybe TRBD1 (6 bases). V was clipped by 2 bases and J by 1 base, with 10 bases between them. The germline V gene has CDR1 SQVTM and CDR2 ANQGSEA. CDR3 size: 14 residues. Here the CDR3 DNA reads TGCAGCGTTGAAAACAGGGAAGGCACAGATACGCAGTATTTT. Protein product: CSVENREGTDTQYF.

This clonotype was seen ten or more times. The V and J genes are TRBV5-8 and TRBJ2-1, with D uncertain. CDR1 SGHTS and CDR2 YDEGEE come from the germline V gene. There are 11 residues in the CDR3. Trimming took 2 bases from V and 9 from J, leaving 6 bases between them. CDR3 in amino acids: CASSFRAEQFF. The CDR3 coding sequence is TGTGCCAGCAGCTTTAGAGCTGAGCAGTTCTTC.

This clonotype has ten or more counts. The gene calls are TRBV7-9 and TRBJ2-7; D is ambiguous. Germline loops: CDR1 SEHNR, CDR2 FQNEAQ (reference sequence). The CDR3 spans 12 residues. V lost 8 bases to trimming and J lost 5 bases, with 13 bases between them. The DNA for the CDR3 is TGTGCCAGCCAGAGATCGATGAACGAGCAGTACTTC. Protein: CASQRSMNEQYF.

This clonotype occurred a few times. This chain joins TRBV7-2 and TRBJ2-7; 10 bases are a match to TRBD1. The V gene end was trimmed by 6 bases and the J gene end by 0 bases; junction bases not matched to a gene: 8. Germline CDR1 SGHTA, CDR2 FQGNSA. This CDR3 has 16 amino acids. CDR3 bases: TGTGCCAGCAGTAGACCCGGGACAGGGGTCTCCTACGAGCAGTACTTC. Amino acids: CASSRPGTGVSYEQYF.

V usage is TRBV12-3 or TRBV12-4 and J usage is TRBJ2-3; the match to TRBD2 covers 8 bases. The V gene end was trimmed by 3 bases and the J gene end by 2 bases; junction bases not matched to a gene: 7. This CDR3 is 16 amino acids long. This CDR3 is CASSFLAGKLTDTQYF. DNA of the CDR3: TGTGCCAGCAGTTTTTTAGCGGGGAAACTCACAGATACGCAGTATTTT.

The CDR3 sequence: CASSLVGTRNTEAFF. CDR3 nucleotides: TGTGCCAGCAGCTTAGTAGGGACGAGGAACACTGAAGCTTTCTTT. This chain links TRBV7-2 with TRBJ1-1, with a weak D call TRBD1 (5 bases). V was pared by 1 base and J by 1 base, with 10 bases between. This CDR3 is 15 amino acids long. Germline CDR1 and CDR2: SGHTA and FQGNSA.

This clonotype has only a few counts. The chain couples TRBV5-1 to TRBJ2-7; 15 bases fit TRBD2. After removal of 0 bases from V and 5 bases from J, the junction contained 15 bases not matched to a gene. This CDR3 contains 20 residues. Germline CDR1 SGHRS, CDR2 YFSETQ. The chain's CDR3 is CASSLGVSPGLAGGHNEQYF. For the CDR3, the DNA is TGCGCCAGCAGCTTGGGCGTTTCGCCGGGACTAGCGGGAGGTCACAACGAGCAGTACTTC.

This clonotype has a handful of counts. V usage is TRBV5-6 and J usage is TRBJ2-5; 7 bases match TRBD1. The germline V gene encodes CDR1 SGHDT and CDR2 YYEEEE. CDR3 length: 15 amino acids. Trimming at V came to 4 bases and at J to 0 bases, leaving 6 bases not matched to a gene. The CDR3, as DNA: TGTGCCAGCAGCGCCGGGACAGTGTACCAAGAGACCCAGTACTTC. Amino acid sequence: CASSAGTVYQETQYF. Variable domain in full (rest from reference TRBV5-6 and TRBJ2-5): DAGVTQSPTHLIKTRGQQVTLRCSPKSGHDTVSWYQQALGQGPQFIFQYYEEEERQRGNFPDRFSGHQFPNYSSELNVNALLLGDSALYLCASSAGTVYQETQYFGPGTRLLVL.

This clonotype has just a few counts. The chain couples TRBV5-1 to TRBJ2-7, with TRBD2 matching over 9 bases. The CDR3 is 16 residues long. CDR1 SGHRS and CDR2 YFSETQ come from the germline V gene. The V gene end was trimmed by 1 base and the J gene end by 5 bases; junction bases not matched to a gene: 10. DNA of the CDR3: TGCGCCAGCAGCTTGTTATACGGACTAGCGCTCGACGAGCAGTACTTC. Protein sequence: CASSLLYGLALDEQYF.

This clonotype was observed a handful of times. The chain combines TRBV7-6 with TRBJ1-2, with 8 nucleotides matching TRBD1. Germline-derived CDR1 and CDR2 are SGHVS and FNYEAQ. The CDR3 has 14 amino acids. The junction had 13 bases not matched to a gene; V was cut back by 8 bases and J by 8 bases. The CDR3: CASGPQGAVGGYTF. In DNA, the CDR3 is TGTGCCAGCGGACCTCAGGGGGCTGTTGGGGGCTACACCTTC.

The CDR3 region is CASSDRTTNGGELFF. CDR3 bases: TGCGCCAGCTCGGACAGGACGACTAACGGCGGGGAGCTGTTTTTT. This chain links TRBV5-1 with TRBJ2-2, with 7 bases aligning to TRBD1. CDR3 size: 15 residues. Germline assignment: CDR1 SGHRS and CDR2 YFSETQ. V gave up 7 bases and J gave up 7 bases; unmatched junction bases: 13.

The chain has TRBV3-1 and TRBJ1-1; D is unclear. This CDR3 has 14 residues. CDR1 LGHDT and CDR2 YNNKEL come from the germline V gene (reference sequence). Trimming took 2 bases from V and 3 from J, leaving 10 bases between them. The CDR3 DNA reads as TGTGCCAGCAGCCAATTGAACCGGGACACTGAAGCTTTCTTT. This codes for CASSQLNRDTEAFF.

This clonotype was counted at least ten times. The chain couples TRBV29-1 to TRBJ2-2; 7 bases are a match to TRBD2. The CDR3 length is 16 residues. J lost 2 bases, V lost 0 bases, and 6 bases had no gene match. Germline CDR1 reads SQVTM; CDR2 reads ANQGSEA. CDR3 protein: CSVEERKRGNTGELFF. The CDR3 DNA reads TGCAGCGTTGAAGAGCGAAAGCGGGGTAACACCGGGGAGCTGTTTTTT.

This clonotype was detected ten times or more. This chain uses TRBV12-3 or TRBV12-4 with TRBJ1-1; a weak D match, TRBD1 (6 bases). CDR3 length equals 12 residues. V shed 6 bases and J shed 8 bases, with 13 bases lying between them. In DNA, the CDR3 is TGTGCCAGCAGCTCATACGGGACAGAAGCTTTCTTT. As protein: CASSSYGTEAFF.

The V and J genes are TRBV7-8 and TRBJ2-3, with D possibly matching TRBD1 (6 bases). This CDR3 is built from 14 residues. Deletions cut 7 bases from V and 3 bases from J, with 14 bases between. Germline V CDR1 and CDR2: SGHVS, FQNEAQ. The CDR3 reads CASTSTGPTDTQYF. The DNA of the CDR3 is TGTGCCAGCACCTCGACAGGTCCGACAGATACGCAGTATTTT.

This clonotype was found many times. The chain is built from TRBV12-3 or TRBV12-4 and TRBJ2-3; tentatively, D is TRBD1 (6 bases). V was trimmed by 6 bases and J by 7 bases, leaving 8 bases between them. The CDR3 sequence is 11 residues long. This chain's CDR3 is CASRDRNTQYF. For the CDR3, the DNA is TGTGCCAGCAGAGACAGGAATACGCAGTATTTT.